Each of the 20 T cell receptor beta chains below was sequenced from the same sample in a study of shared clonotypes between healthy human individuals. Clones were sequenced by immunoSEQ multiplex PCR, and TCRdb holds only the in-frame ones, with some missing. The data hold a few hundred thousand clones, with roughly 72% observed a single time. Sequencing input: PBMCs. The receptors were gathered from a woman in her 40s in good health. Some clones in this sample may be carry-over from other donors' samples.

The CDR3 DNA reads TGTGCCAGCAGCTTGGGACAGGGGGCGAGCGGCTACACCTTC. This gives the protein CASSLGQGASGYTF. V and J are TRBV7-9 and TRBJ1-2, with 12 bases that match TRBD1. J gave up 8 bases and V 3 bases, and 4 bases lay outside the gene matches. Germline V CDR1 and CDR2: SEHNR, FQNEAQ (reference sequence). The CDR3 extends over 14 amino acids.

The chain carries TRBV30 and TRBJ2-1; 12 bases agree with TRBD2. The CDR3 sequence is 18 residues long. Germline CDR1 GTSNPN, CDR2 SVGIG (reference sequence). Trimming at V came to 0 bases and at J to 7 bases, leaving 13 bases not matched to a gene. The CDR3 nucleotides read TGTGCCTGGAGTGTTGGGACTAGCGGGTTACTGAAGGAGAATGAGCAGTTCTTC. Protein: CAWSVGTSGLLKENEQFF.

The gene calls are TRBV9 and TRBJ1-2; D is ambiguous. Germline V gene data show CDR1 as SGDLS and CDR2 as YYNGEE. The germline V and J ends were trimmed by 0 bases and 8 bases, with 8 bases remaining between them. The CDR3 loop spans 12 amino acids. The CDR3 nucleotides are TGTGCCAGCAGCGTAGATCGTGGAGGCTACACCTTC. Protein sequence: CASSVDRGGYTF.

The chain uses TRBV11-2 and TRBJ1-1; 9 bases align to TRBD1. The V and J ends lost 4 bases and 4 bases, in that order; junction bases with no gene match: 10. The CDR3 has 16 amino acids. The germline gives CDR1 SGHAT, CDR2 FQNNGV. The DNA of the CDR3 is TGTGCCAGCAGCTCCCTCTCGGACAGGGGAGGCACTGAAGCTTTCTTT. This gives the protein CASSSLSDRGGTEAFF.

The chain combines TRBV4-1 with TRBJ1-5, with a weak D call TRBD1 (6 bases). This CDR3 is built from 19 residues. Trimming pared 1 base from V and 1 base from J, leaving 20 bases between. Germline V lookup: CDR1 MGHRA, CDR2 YSYEKL. The CDR3 here is CASSQVGRLGQKSNQPQHF. The CDR3 DNA follows: TGCGCCAGCAGCCAAGTCGGGAGACTCGGACAGAAAAGCAATCAGCCCCAGCATTTT.

The chain is built from TRBV5-1 and TRBJ2-3, with 7 bases fitting TRBD2. V shed 3 bases and J 2 bases; nucleotides not matched to a gene: 15. The CDR3 has 18 amino acids. CDR1 and CDR2 from the germline V gene are SGHRS and YFSETQ. CDR3 DNA sequence: TGCGCCAGCAGCTCCCCGAGGAGCCGACTAGCCGTCACAGATACGCAGTATTTT. Its protein is CASSSPRSRLAVTDTQYF.

The chain has TRBV28 and TRBJ1-1, with D hard to call. The CDR3 spans 15 residues. Germline-derived CDR1 and CDR2 are MDHEN and SYDVKM. Trimming pared 3 bases from V and 1 base from J, leaving 12 bases between. CDR3 coding DNA: TGTGCCAGCAGTTTTTGGAACTCGGCGAACACTGAAGCTTTCTTT. Translating it yields CASSFWNSANTEAFF.

The V and J genes are TRBV10-3 and TRBJ1-2, with TRBD1 matching over 10 bases. V lost 8 bases and J lost 7; bases outside the gene matches: 19. CDR3 length equals 17 residues. Looked up from germline, CDR1 is ENHRY and CDR2 is SYGVKD. CDR3 nucleotide sequence: TGTGCCATCCGCGGAAATCAGACAGGGGGCGCCGGAGGTGGCTACACCTTC. Its translation: CAIRGNQTGGAGGGYTF.

The V gene is TRBV29-1, the J gene TRBJ1-2, with D uncertain. This CDR3 has 12 amino acids. Trimming took 4 bases from V and 3 from J, leaving 9 bases between them. Germline V lookup: CDR1 SQVTM, CDR2 ANQGSEA. In nucleotides, the CDR3 is TGCAGCGTTGTCTCCCAGGACTATGGCTACACCTTC. It specifies CSVVSQDYGYTF. The whole variable domain, filled in from reference TRBV29-1 and TRBJ1-2, reads SAVISQKPSRDICQRGTSLTIQCQVDSQVTMMFWYRQQPGQSLTLIATANQGSEATYESGFVIDKFPISRPNLTFSTLTVSNMSPEDSSIYLCSVVSQDYGYTFGSGTRLTVV.

This clone was seen once. This CDR3 is CASSVWNDDNTQYF. The CDR3, as DNA: TGTGCCAGCAGCGTATGGAATGACGACAATACGCAGTATTTT. The chain is built from TRBV9 and TRBJ2-3; no clear D gene. V was pared by 1 base and J by 7 bases, with 13 bases between. Germline CDR1 and CDR2: SGDLS and YYNGEE. The CDR3 sequence is 14 residues long.

The chain is built from TRBV10-3 and TRBJ1-2; 10 bases map to TRBD1. In germline, CDR1 is ENHRY, CDR2 SYGVKD. The length of the CDR3 is 15 residues. V trimming: 6 bases; J trimming: 6 bases; junction bases outside the gene matches: 10. The CDR3 region is CAISQLDRGVDGYTF. Here the CDR3 DNA reads TGTGCCATCAGCCAACTGGACAGGGGGGTCGATGGCTACACCTTC.

The chain has TRBV25-1 and TRBJ2-1; 8 bases map to TRBD2. The V gene end was trimmed by 5 bases and the J gene end by 6 bases; junction bases not matched to a gene: 6. In germline, CDR1 is MGHDK, CDR2 SYGVNS. The CDR3 consists of 14 residues. The chain's CDR3 is CASSLAGEGNEQFF. As DNA, the CDR3 is TGTGCCAGCAGTCTAGCGGGTGAAGGCAATGAGCAGTTCTTC.

The chain combines TRBV5-4 with TRBJ1-6, with 7 bases identical to TRBD1. V dropped 0 bases and J dropped 10; count of bases not matched to a gene: 4. This CDR3 has 14 amino acids. CDR1 SGHNT and CDR2 YYREEE come from the germline V gene (reference sequence). CDR3 bases: TGTGCCAGCAGCTTGGAGACAGGGAACTCACCCCTCCACTTT. It encodes CASSLETGNSPLHF.

The chain recombines TRBV19 with TRBJ1-1; D uncertain. The V end lost 4 bases, the J end lost 6 bases, and 24 bases lay between the germline ends. The CDR3 has 17 amino acids. Germline V gives CDR1 LNHDA, CDR2 SQIVND (reference sequence). CDR3 sequence: CASSTQPRKARSAEAFF. CDR3 sequence (DNA): TGTGCCAGTAGTACCCAACCAAGGAAGGCTAGAAGCGCTGAAGCTTTCTTT.

The CDR3 sequence is CASTPPGLAAYEQYF. The CDR3 DNA reads TGTGCCAGCACCCCCCCCGGACTAGCGGCATACGAGCAGTACTTC. The V gene is TRBV28, the J gene TRBJ2-7; 10 bases match TRBD2. Germline CDR1 and CDR2: MDHEN and SYDVKM. This CDR3 comprises 15 residues. Trimming cost V 7 bases and J 4 bases; bases outside gene matches: 10.

This clone was seen ten or more times. Other DNA sequences in the sample encode the same CDR3. The genes are TRBV13 and TRBJ1-2, with 9 nucleotides matching TRBD1. The trim removed 4 bases at V and 5 bases at J, leaving 11 bases unmatched. Germline V lookup: CDR1 PRHDT, CDR2 FYEKMQ (reference sequence). This CDR3 has 16 amino acids. CDR3 sequence (DNA): TGTGCCAGCAGCTCGGAACCCGGACAGGGGAGGTATGGCTACACCTTC. Protein: CASSSEPGQGRYGYTF. Together with reference TRBV13 and TRBJ1-2, the CDR3 gives the full variable domain: AAGVIQSPRHLIKEKRETATLKCYPIPRHDTVYWYQQGPGQDPQFLISFYEKMQSDKGSIPDRFSAQQFSDYHSELNMSSLELGDSALYFCASSSEPGQGRYGYTFGSGTRLTVV.

The CDR3 protein is CASSLNGRGAGANVLTF. DNA for the CDR3: TGTGCCAGCAGCTTAAATGGGAGAGGGGCTGGGGCCAACGTCCTGACTTTC. The chain has TRBV7-3 and TRBJ2-6, with D perhaps being TRBD1 or TRBD2 (5 bases each). Germline-derived CDR1 and CDR2 are SGHTA and FQGTGA. The CDR3 is made up of 17 amino acids. Deletions cut 1 base from V and 2 bases from J, with 12 bases between.

V gene TRBV6-5 combines with J gene TRBJ1-2; TRBD1 agrees at 7 bases. Germline V lookup: CDR1 MNHEY, CDR2 SVGAGI. J gave up 4 bases and V 6 bases, and 8 bases lay outside the gene matches. The CDR3 runs to 14 residues. CDR3 amino acids: CASSPGQSFYGYTF. For the CDR3, the DNA is TGTGCCAGCAGCCCGGGACAGTCTTTCTATGGCTACACCTTC.

V usage is TRBV11-2 and J usage is TRBJ2-2; the match to TRBD1 covers 9 bases. J gave up 5 bases and V 1 base, and 5 bases lay outside the gene matches. Per the germline V gene, CDR1 is SGHAT and CDR2 is FQNNGV. The CDR3 has 16 residues. CDR3 DNA sequence: TGTGCCAGCAGCTTAGGAGGACAGGGGCCAACCGGGGAGCTGTTTTTT. Translated: CASSLGGQGPTGELFF.

This clone was detected a few times. Other nucleotide sequences from this sample produce the same CDR3. The V call is TRBV30, the J call TRBJ2-5; D possibly uses TRBD1 or TRBD2 (5 bases each). Deletions cut 1 base from V and 5 bases from J, with 5 bases between. The CDR3 is made up of 11 amino acids. Germline-derived CDR1 and CDR2 are GTSNPN and SVGIG (reference sequence). In DNA form, the CDR3 reads TGTGCCTGGAGTGGGGGGGAGACCCAGTACTTC. It specifies CAWSGGETQYF.